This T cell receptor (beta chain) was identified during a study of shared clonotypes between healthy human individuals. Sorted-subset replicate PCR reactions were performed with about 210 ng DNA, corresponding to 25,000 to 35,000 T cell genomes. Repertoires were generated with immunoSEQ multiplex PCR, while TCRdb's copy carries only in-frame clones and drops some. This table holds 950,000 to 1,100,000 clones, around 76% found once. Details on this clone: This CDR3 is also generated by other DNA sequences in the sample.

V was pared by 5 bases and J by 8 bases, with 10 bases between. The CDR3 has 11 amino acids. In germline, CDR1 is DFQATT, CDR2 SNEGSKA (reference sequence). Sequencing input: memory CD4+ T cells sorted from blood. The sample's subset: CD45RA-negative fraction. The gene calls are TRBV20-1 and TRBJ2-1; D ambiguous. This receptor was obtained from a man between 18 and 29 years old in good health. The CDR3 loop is CSAPRLDEQFF. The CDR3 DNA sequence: TGCAGTGCTCCTCGGCTCGATGAGCAGTTCTTC.